This TCR beta chain came from a study of blood T cells in healthy people across ages. Study details: About one barcoded beta molecule was captured per two T cells (by template switching). Notes on the study in general: Age brought a roughly linear fall in TCR beta diversity measured per million T cells.

This clonotype was seen only a few times. As yet, its antigen is unknown. It was with a sample-barcoded 5' primer and a J-beta primer mix that a second PCR of roughly 6 to 12 cycles was run. From the 5' RACE reads, TCRdb called clonotypes with MiXCR, one entry per CDR3 protein. The sample lists 920,000 or so distinct CDR3 sequences, 40% to 50% occurring once. The CDR3 loop spans 18 amino acids. V was pared by 2 bases and J by 2 bases, with 20 bases between. Germline assignment: CDR1 MNHEY and CDR2 SMNVEV (reference sequence). The receptor was derived from a woman aged 55 to 70 in good health. The V call is TRBV27, the J call TRBJ2-3, with D possibly matching TRBD1 (5 bases). The sequencing sample was made of blood. The CDR3 loop reads CASSLRGRASGHTDTQYF. In DNA form, the CDR3 reads TGTGCCAGCAGTTTAAGGGGCCGGGCGAGTGGGCACACAGATACGCAGTATTTT.